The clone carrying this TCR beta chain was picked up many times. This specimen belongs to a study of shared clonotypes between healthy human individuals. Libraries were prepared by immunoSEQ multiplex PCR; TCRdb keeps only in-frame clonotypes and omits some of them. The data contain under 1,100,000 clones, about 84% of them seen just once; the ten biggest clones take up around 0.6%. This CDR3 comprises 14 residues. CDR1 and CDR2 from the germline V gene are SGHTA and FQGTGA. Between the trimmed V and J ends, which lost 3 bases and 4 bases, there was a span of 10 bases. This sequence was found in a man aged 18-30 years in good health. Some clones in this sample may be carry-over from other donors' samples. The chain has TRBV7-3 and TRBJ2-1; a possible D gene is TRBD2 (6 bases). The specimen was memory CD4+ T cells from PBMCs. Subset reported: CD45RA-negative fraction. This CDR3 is CASSFGGAYNEQFF. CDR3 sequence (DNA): TGTGCCAGCAGCTTCGGCGGGGCGTACAATGAGCAGTTCTTC.